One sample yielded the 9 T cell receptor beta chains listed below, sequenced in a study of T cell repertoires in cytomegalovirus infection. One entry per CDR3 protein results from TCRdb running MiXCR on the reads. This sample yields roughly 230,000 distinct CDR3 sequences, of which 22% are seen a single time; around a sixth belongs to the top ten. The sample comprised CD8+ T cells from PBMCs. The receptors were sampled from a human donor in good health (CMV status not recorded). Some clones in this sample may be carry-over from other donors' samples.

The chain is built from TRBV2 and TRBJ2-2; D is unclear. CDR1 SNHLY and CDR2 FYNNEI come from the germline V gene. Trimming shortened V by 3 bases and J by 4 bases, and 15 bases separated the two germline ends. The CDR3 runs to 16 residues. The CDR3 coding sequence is TGTGCCAGCAGTGAGGAGTACGATCGGGCCACCGGGGAGCTGTTTTTT. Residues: CASSEEYDRATGELFF.

CDR3 DNA sequence: TGTGCCAGCAGGGTCGGCTCGGGTGGCTACACCTTC. Its translation: CASRVGSGGYTF. The chain carries TRBV7-9 and TRBJ1-2; D is ambiguous. The CDR3 covers 12 residues. V was pared by 6 bases and J by 7 bases, with 12 bases between. Germline V gives CDR1 SEHNR, CDR2 FQNEAQ (reference sequence).

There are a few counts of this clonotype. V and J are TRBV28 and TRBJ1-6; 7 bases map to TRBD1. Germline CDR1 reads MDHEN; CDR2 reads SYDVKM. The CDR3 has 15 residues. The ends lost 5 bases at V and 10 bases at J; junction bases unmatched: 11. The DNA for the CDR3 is TGTGCCAGCAGTCCCCGGGACAGCTGGGGGTCACCCCTCCACTTT. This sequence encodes CASSPRDSWGSPLHF.

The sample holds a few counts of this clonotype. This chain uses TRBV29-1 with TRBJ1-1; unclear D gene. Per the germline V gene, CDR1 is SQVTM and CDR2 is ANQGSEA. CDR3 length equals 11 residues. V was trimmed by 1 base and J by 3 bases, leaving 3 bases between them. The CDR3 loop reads CSVEGHTEAFF. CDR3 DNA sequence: TGCAGCGTTGAAGGGCACACTGAAGCTTTCTTT.

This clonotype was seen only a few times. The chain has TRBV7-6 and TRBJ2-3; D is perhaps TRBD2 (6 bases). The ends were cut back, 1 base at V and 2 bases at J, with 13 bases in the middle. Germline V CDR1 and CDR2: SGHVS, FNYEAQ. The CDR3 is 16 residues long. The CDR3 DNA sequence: TGTGCCAGCAGCTTAGGGGACGGGGGACCCACAGATACGCAGTATTTT. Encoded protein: CASSLGDGGPTDTQYF.

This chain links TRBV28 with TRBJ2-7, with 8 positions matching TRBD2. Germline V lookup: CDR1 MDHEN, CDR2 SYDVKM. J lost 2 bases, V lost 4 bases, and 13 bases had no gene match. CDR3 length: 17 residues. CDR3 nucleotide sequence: TGTGCCAGCAGTTCACGACTACTGACGCGGGGGGCCTACGAGCAGTACTTC. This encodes CASSSRLLTRGAYEQYF.

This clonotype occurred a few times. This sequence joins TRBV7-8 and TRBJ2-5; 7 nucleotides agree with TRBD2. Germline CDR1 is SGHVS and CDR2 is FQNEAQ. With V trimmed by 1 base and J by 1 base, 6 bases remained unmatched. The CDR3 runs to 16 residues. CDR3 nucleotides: TGTGCCAGCAGCTTAGGGGCGGGGGTAACCCAAGAGACCCAGTACTTC. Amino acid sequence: CASSLGAGVTQETQYF.

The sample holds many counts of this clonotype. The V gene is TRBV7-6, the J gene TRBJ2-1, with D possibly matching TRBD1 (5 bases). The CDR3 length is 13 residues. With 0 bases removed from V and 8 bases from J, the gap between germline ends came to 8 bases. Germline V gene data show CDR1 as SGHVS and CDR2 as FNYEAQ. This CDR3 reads CASSLAGHDEQFF. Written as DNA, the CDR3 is TGTGCCAGCAGCTTAGCGGGGCATGATGAGCAGTTCTTC.

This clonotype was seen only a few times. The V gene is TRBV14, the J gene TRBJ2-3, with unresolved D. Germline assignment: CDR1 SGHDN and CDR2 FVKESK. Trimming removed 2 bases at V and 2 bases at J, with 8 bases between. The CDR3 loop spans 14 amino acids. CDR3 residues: CASSQLSSTDTQYF. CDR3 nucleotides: TGTGCCAGCAGCCAACTTTCATCCACAGATACGCAGTATTTT. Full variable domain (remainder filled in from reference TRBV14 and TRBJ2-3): EAGVTQFPSHSVIEKGQTVTLRCDPISGHDNLYWYRRVMGKEIKFLLHFVKESKQDESGMPNNRFLAERTGGTYSTLKVQPAELEDSGVYFCASSQLSSTDTQYFGPGTRLTVL.